What follows are 6 T cell receptor beta chains derived from one specimen sequenced in a study of T cell responses to AZD1222 COVID-19 vaccine. Repertoires were generated with immunoSEQ multiplex PCR, while TCRdb's copy carries only in-frame clones and drops some. The data show some 130,000 clones, approximately 90% seen once. The sample here was peripheral blood, taken on day 0 of AZD1222 vaccination. The receptors were sampled from an adult in good health.

This clone was seen just once. V usage is TRBV28 and J usage is TRBJ1-5; D is unclear. V lost 7 bases and J lost 4, with 8 bases in between. The germline CDR1 and CDR2 sequences are MDHEN and SYDVKM. There are 12 residues in the CDR3. The CDR3 loop is CASTSLNQPQHF. The CDR3 DNA is TGTGCCAGCACCTCCCTTAATCAGCCCCAGCATTTT.

The rearrangement uses TRBV7-3 and TRBJ2-2; no reliable D call. V was cut by 4 bases and J by 0 bases, with 12 bases left in between. CDR3 length: 16 amino acids. Germline assignment: CDR1 SGHTA and CDR2 FQGTGA. Here the CDR3 DNA reads TGTGCCAGCAGCTACGGTGGCTCCACGAACACCGGGGAGCTGTTTTTT. It is translated as CASSYGGSTNTGELFF. The entire variable domain, with the rest obtained from reference TRBV7-3 and TRBJ2-2, is as follows: GAGVSQTPSNKVTEKGKYVELRCDPISGHTALYWYRQSLGQGPEFLIYFQGTGAADDSGLPNDRFFAVRPEGSVSTLKIQRTERGDSAVYLCASSYGGSTNTGELFFGEGSRLTVL.

The rearrangement uses TRBV10-2 and TRBJ2-1; 7 nucleotides line up with TRBD1. The CDR3 is 17 amino acids. Germline V lookup: CDR1 WSHSY, CDR2 SAAADI. Trimming removed 8 bases from V and 4 bases from J; junction bases left unmatched: 17. The CDR3 loop is CASPTQQGTGAYNEQFF. The CDR3 region has the DNA TGCGCCAGCCCTACCCAACAGGGAACAGGGGCGTACAATGAGCAGTTCTTC.

The CDR3 coding sequence is TGTGCCAGTAGTATAGTTTGGGACAATGAGCAGTTCTTC. Translation gives CASSIVWDNEQFF. The V and J genes are TRBV19 and TRBJ2-1, with D uncertain. The length of the CDR3 is 13 residues. Germline V gene data show CDR1 as LNHDA and CDR2 as SQIVND (reference sequence). The germline V and J ends were trimmed by 1 base and 5 bases, with 6 bases remaining between them.

CDR3 sequence reads: CASSPQPGQPNEKLFF. The CDR3 DNA sequence: TGTGCCAGCAGTCCGCAGCCGGGACAGCCTAATGAAAAACTGTTTTTT. The chain couples TRBV28 to TRBJ1-4; 7 bases are shared with TRBD1. The length of the CDR3 is 16 residues. Germline CDR1 and CDR2: MDHEN and SYDVKM. V lost 5 bases, J lost 3 bases, and 9 bases stayed unmatched.

This rearrangement joins TRBV3-1 (or the pseudogene TRBV3-2) to TRBJ2-2; D may be TRBD1 or TRBD2 (5 bases each). With 0 bases removed from V and 6 bases from J, the gap between germline ends came to 17 bases. Germline V lookup: CDR1 LGHDT, CDR2 YNNKEL (reference sequence). CDR3 size: 17 residues. CDR3 nucleotide sequence: TGTGCCAGCAGCCAAGATCGGTGGGGGAGCCTGGCCGGGGAGCTGTTTTTT. Residues: CASSQDRWGSLAGELFF.